This T cell receptor (beta chain) was recorded in a study of cytomegalovirus exposure and HLA in healthy donors. Study-wide findings and caveats: The CMV antigen specificity of a few CMV-associated chains was confirmed through in vitro analysis. Most sequenced TCRs were rare (though some public TCRs occurred in many donors). It was 150 to 200 TCR beta chains that were listed as cytomegalovirus-associated.

The method was immunoSEQ multiplex PCR; TCRdb's version includes in-frame clones alone and lacks a portion of them. The data contain 140,000 or so clones, roughly 90% of them singletons. This clone was counted a single time. Its antigen is unidentified. Germline V gene data show CDR1 as SGHNT and CDR2 as YENEEA. V was pared by 5 bases and J by 1 base, with 3 bases of the junction left unmatched. The CDR3 sequence is 14 residues long. This receptor was taken from a man younger than 35 in good health and CMV-seronegative. The V call is TRBV11-3, the J call TRBJ2-5; 8 nucleotides line up with TRBD2. Sequencing used PBMCs. The CDR3 DNA follows: TGTGCCAGCAGCCTCGGGGGGGCCCAAGAGACCCAGTACTTC. This gives the protein CASSLGGAQETQYF.